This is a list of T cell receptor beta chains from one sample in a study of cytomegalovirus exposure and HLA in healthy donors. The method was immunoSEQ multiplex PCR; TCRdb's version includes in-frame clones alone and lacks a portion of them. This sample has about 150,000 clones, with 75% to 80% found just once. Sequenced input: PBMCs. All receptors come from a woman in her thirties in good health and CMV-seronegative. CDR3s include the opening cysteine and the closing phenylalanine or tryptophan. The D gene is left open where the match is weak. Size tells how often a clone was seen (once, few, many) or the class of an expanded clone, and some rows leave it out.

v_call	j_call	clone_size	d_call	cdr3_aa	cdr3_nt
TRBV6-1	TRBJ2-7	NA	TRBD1	CASRGNRGAYEQYF	TGTGCCAGCAGGGGAAACAGGGGGGCCTACGAGCAGTACTTC
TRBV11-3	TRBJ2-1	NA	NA	CASSLGRTVYNEQFF	TGTGCCAGCAGCTTAGGTCGGACAGTCTACAATGAGCAGTTCTTC
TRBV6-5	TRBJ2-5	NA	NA	CASSYNVAEETQYF	TGTGCCAGCAGTTACAATGTCGCGGAAGAGACCCAGTACTTC
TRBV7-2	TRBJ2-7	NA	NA	CASNPGGGGSYEQYF	TGTGCCAGCAACCCCGGGGGAGGAGGCTCCTACGAGCAGTACTTC
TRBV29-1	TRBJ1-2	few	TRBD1	CSVDGQGGGYTF	TGCAGCGTTGACGGGCAGGGGGGTGGCTACACCTTC
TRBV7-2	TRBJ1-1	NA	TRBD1	CASSSTGGDTEAFF	TGTGCCAGCAGCTCAACAGGGGGGGACACTGAAGCTTTCTTT
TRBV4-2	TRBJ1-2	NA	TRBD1	CASSQDPRTGPLYGYTF	TGTGCCAGCAGCCAAGATCCCCGGACAGGGCCGCTCTATGGCTACACCTTC
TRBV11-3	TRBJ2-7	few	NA	CASSLDVEAEQYF	TGTGCCAGCAGCTTAGATGTCGAAGCCGAGCAGTACTTC
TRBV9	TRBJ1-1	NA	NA	CASRRGSGQLNTEAFF	TGTGCCAGCAGGAGGGGATCCGGACAGCTGAACACTGAAGCTTTCTTT
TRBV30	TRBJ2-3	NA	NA	CAWSVKGDTQYF	TGTGCCTGGAGTGTCAAGGGGGACACGCAGTATTTT
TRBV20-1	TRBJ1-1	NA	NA	CSAGQHTEAFF	TGCAGTGCTGGACAGCACACTGAAGCTTTCTTT
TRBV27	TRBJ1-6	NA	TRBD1	CASSSTGVSSPLHF	TGTGCCAGCAGTTCGACAGGGGTCAGTTCACCCCTCCACTTT
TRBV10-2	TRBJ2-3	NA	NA	CASSARYTDTQYF	TGCGCCAGCAGTGCCAGATACACAGATACGCAGTATTTT
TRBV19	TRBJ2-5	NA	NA	CASRAPGTLQETQYF	TGTGCCAGTAGGGCCCCCGGGACATTACAAGAGACCCAGTACTTC
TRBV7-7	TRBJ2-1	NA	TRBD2	CASSLAPLGGSNEQFF	TGTGCTAGCAGCTTAGCCCCTTTGGGGGGGAGCAATGAGCAGTTCTTC
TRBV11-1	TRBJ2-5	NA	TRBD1	CASSQGAGETQYF	TGTGCCAGCAGCCAGGGGGCCGGAGAGACCCAGTACTTC
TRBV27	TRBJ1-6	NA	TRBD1	CASSLRQGSYNSPLHF	TGTGCCAGCAGTTTGAGACAGGGCTCCTATAATTCACCCCTCCACTTT
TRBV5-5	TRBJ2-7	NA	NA	CASSLESGLSYWEQYF	TGTGCCAGCAGCTTGGAATCAGGCCTCTCCTATTGGGAGCAGTACTTC
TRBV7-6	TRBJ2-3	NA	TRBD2	CASSLVAGPDTQYF	TGTGCCAGCAGCTTAGTAGCGGGCCCAGATACGCAGTATTTT
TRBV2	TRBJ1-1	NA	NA	CASRGSGMNTEAFF	TGTGCCAGCAGGGGTTCAGGCATGAACACTGAAGCTTTCTTT
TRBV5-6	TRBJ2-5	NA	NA	CASSQVPGVVETQYF	TGTGCCAGCAGTCAGGTCCCGGGGGTGGTGGAGACCCAGTACTTC
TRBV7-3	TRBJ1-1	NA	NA	CASSHISKGVTEAFF	TGTGCCAGCAGCCACATCAGTAAGGGAGTCACTGAAGCTTTCTTT
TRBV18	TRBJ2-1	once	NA	CASPKTGLEGQFF	TGTGCCAGCCCCAAAACGGGGTTGGAAGGGCAGTTCTTC
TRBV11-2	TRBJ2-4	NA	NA	CASSLASIQYF	TGTGCCAGCAGCTTAGCCTCCATTCAGTACTTC
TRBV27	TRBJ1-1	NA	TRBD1	CASSLSNSRGTVMNTEAFF	TGTGCCAGCAGTTTAAGTAACAGTCGGGGGACAGTCATGAACACTGAAGCTTTCTTT
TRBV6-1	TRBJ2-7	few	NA	CASTGFDEQYF	TGTGCCAGCACGGGGTTCGACGAGCAGTACTTC
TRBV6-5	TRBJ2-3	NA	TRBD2	CASRGGDASTDTQYF	TGTGCCAGCAGGGGGGGGGACGCAAGCACAGATACGCAGTATTTT
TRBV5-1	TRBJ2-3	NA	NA	CASSTVAASTDTQYF	TGCGCCAGCAGCACCGTAGCGGCTAGCACAGATACGCAGTATTTT
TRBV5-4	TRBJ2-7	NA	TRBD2	CASSPGTSGSSYEQYF	TGTGCCAGCAGCCCGGGGACTAGCGGCAGCTCCTACGAGCAGTACTTC
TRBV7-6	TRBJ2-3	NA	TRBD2	CASSSRASGTSAPTDTQYF	TGTGCCAGCAGCTCCCGGGCCTCCGGGACTAGTGCTCCGACAGATACGCAGTATTTT
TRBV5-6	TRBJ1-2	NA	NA	CASSDGDNSPRGYTF	TGTGCCAGCAGCGACGGGGACAACTCCCCTAGGGGCTACACCTTC